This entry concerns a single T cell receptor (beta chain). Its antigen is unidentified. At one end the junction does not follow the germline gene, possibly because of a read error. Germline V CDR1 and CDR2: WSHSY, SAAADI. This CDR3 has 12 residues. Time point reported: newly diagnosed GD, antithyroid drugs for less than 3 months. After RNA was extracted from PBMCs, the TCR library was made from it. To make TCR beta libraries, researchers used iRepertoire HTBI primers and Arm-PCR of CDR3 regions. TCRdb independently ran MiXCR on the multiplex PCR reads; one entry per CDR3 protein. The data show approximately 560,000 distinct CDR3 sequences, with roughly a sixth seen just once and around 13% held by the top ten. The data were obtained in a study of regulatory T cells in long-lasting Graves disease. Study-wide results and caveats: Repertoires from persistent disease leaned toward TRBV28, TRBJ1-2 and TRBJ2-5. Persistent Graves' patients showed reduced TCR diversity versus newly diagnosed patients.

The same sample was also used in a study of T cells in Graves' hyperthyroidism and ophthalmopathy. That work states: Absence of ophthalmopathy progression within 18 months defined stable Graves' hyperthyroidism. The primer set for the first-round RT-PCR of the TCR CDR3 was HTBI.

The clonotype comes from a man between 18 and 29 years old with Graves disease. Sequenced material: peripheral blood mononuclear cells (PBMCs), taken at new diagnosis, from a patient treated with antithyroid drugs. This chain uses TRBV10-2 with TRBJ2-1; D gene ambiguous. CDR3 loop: CTSSEPPWEQFF. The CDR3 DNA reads TGCACCAGCAGTGAGCCCCCTTGGGAGCAGTTCTTC.